Listed below are T cell receptor beta chains from one sample, sequenced in a study of T cell responses to AZD1222 COVID-19 vaccine. Using immunoSEQ multiplex PCR, the repertoire was profiled, and TCRdb retains in-frame clones only, with some absent. The data show some 130,000 clones, with over 85% seen just once and roughly 7% held by the top ten. Sample: peripheral blood, taken 28 days after the second AZD1222 dose. These receptors all come from an adult who received the AZD1222 COVID-19 vaccine. CDR3s include the opening cysteine and the closing phenylalanine or tryptophan. Part of the rows lack a size; the others show once, few, many or a class for expanded clones.

clone_size: NA; j_call: TRBJ1-5; v_call: TRBV30; cdr3_aa: CAWSMRHLNQPQHF
clone_size: NA; j_call: TRBJ1-1; v_call: TRBV5-4; cdr3_aa: CASSWGIGTGRDTEAFF
clone_size: NA; j_call: TRBJ1-1; v_call: TRBV4-1; cdr3_aa: CASTPLLRTGKSSTEAFF
clone_size: NA; j_call: TRBJ1-3; v_call: TRBV12-3/TRBV12-4; cdr3_aa: CASGSGNTIYF
clone_size: NA; j_call: TRBJ2-1; v_call: TRBV7-2; cdr3_aa: CASSIPISGGAEEQFF
clone_size: NA; j_call: TRBJ2-1; v_call: TRBV2; cdr3_aa: CASSTGQYNEQFF
clone_size: NA; j_call: TRBJ1-4; v_call: TRBV5-1; cdr3_aa: CASSTGEGQNEKLFF
clone_size: NA; j_call: TRBJ1-3; v_call: TRBV4-1; cdr3_aa: CASSLRTRARRGRNTIYF
clone_size: NA; j_call: TRBJ1-6; v_call: TRBV19; cdr3_aa: CASSIDAGSYSPLHF
clone_size: NA; j_call: TRBJ1-1; v_call: TRBV18; cdr3_aa: CASSPGTADTEAFF
clone_size: NA; j_call: TRBJ2-1; v_call: TRBV4-3; cdr3_aa: CASSPRLTGGLGNEQFF
clone_size: NA; j_call: TRBJ1-5; v_call: TRBV19; cdr3_aa: CASSLTGNQPQHF
clone_size: NA; j_call: TRBJ2-2; v_call: TRBV4-2; cdr3_aa: CASSPVQTGDTGELFF
clone_size: NA; j_call: TRBJ2-3; v_call: TRBV5-1; cdr3_aa: CASSLPAVNTQYF
clone_size: few; j_call: TRBJ2-2; v_call: TRBV6-4; cdr3_aa: CASSDDSGNTGELFF
clone_size: few; j_call: TRBJ2-7; v_call: TRBV19; cdr3_aa: CASSHSGGGGEQYF
clone_size: NA; j_call: TRBJ1-2; v_call: TRBV19; cdr3_aa: CASSIDLEVEDYGYTF
clone_size: NA; j_call: TRBJ2-1; v_call: TRBV24-1; cdr3_aa: CATSDSNRVNEQFF
clone_size: few; j_call: TRBJ1-3; v_call: TRBV28; cdr3_aa: CASSLLKERVFSGNTIYF
clone_size: NA; j_call: TRBJ2-3; v_call: TRBV13; cdr3_aa: CASSFSTRFTDTQYF
clone_size: NA; j_call: TRBJ2-2; v_call: TRBV29-1; cdr3_aa: CSVKQGEGDTGELFF
clone_size: NA; j_call: TRBJ1-2; v_call: TRBV6-6; cdr3_aa: CASSPSGQGGSGYGYTF
clone_size: NA; j_call: TRBJ2-5; v_call: TRBV4-1; cdr3_aa: CASSSRLAGGQETQYF